This T cell receptor beta chain was observed in a study of shared clonotypes between healthy human individuals. Germline CDR1 is SGDLS and CDR2 is YYNGEE. The length of the CDR3 is 14 residues. V was clipped by 3 bases and J by 9 bases, with 19 bases between them. TCRdb keeps only in-frame clones here, not all; method: immunoSEQ multiplex PCR. The sample yields approximately 940,000 clones, approximately 80% seen once. Sequencing was done on a sample of memory CD4+ T cells sorted from blood. Noted subset: CD45RA-negative fraction. The chain carries TRBV9 and TRBJ2-7, with D perhaps TRBD1 (6 bases). This sequence originates from a man aged 18 to 30 in good health. CDR3 nucleotides: TGTGCCAGCAGCGCCGTCCAACAGGGTGGAGTGCAGTACTTC. It is translated as CASSAVQQGGVQYF.